These T cell receptor beta chains were read from a single sample in a study of T cell changes during pregnancy in multiple sclerosis. Measured with immunoSEQ multiplex PCR; TCRdb has only the in-frame clones, and not every one. The table has about 74,000 clones, roughly 88% seen once. The sequencing here drew on peripheral blood, taken in the third trimester of pregnancy. The receptors were gathered from a female donor with multiple sclerosis, enrolled in a pregnancy study. Both conserved end residues are part of each CDR3. A D gene is named only where the DNA matches it firmly. Clone size appears in some rows only: once, few, many, or a class for an expanded clone.

CDR3nt: TGCAGCGTTGCGAGGGGGTTCAATGAGCAGTTCTTC
CDR3aa: CSVARGFNEQFF
j_gene: TRBJ2-1
d_gene: NA
len: 12
abundance: NA
v_gene: TRBV29-1

CDR3nt: TGCGCCAGCAGTGATAACGGGGGGTACGAGCAGTACTTC
CDR3aa: CASSDNGGYEQYF
j_gene: TRBJ2-7
d_gene: TRBD2
len: 13
abundance: NA
v_gene: TRBV10-1

CDR3nt: TGTGCCAGCAGTCCCTTGACAGTTGAAGCTTTCTTT
CDR3aa: CASSPLTVEAFF
j_gene: TRBJ1-1
d_gene: NA
len: 12
abundance: NA
v_gene: TRBV28

CDR3nt: TGTGCCAGCAGCGTAGCCCAACTCTATGGCTACACCTTC
CDR3aa: CASSVAQLYGYTF
j_gene: TRBJ1-2
d_gene: NA
len: 13
abundance: NA
v_gene: TRBV9

CDR3nt: TGTGCCAGTAGTACCGGGACAGCCAACAATCAGCCCCAGCATTTT
CDR3aa: CASSTGTANNQPQHF
j_gene: TRBJ1-5
d_gene: TRBD1
len: 15
abundance: NA
v_gene: TRBV19

CDR3nt: TGTGCCAGCAGACGGTACTCTGGAAACACCATATATTTT
CDR3aa: CASRRYSGNTIYF
j_gene: TRBJ1-3
d_gene: NA
len: 13
abundance: NA
v_gene: TRBV6-5

CDR3nt: TGTGCCTGCCTGGGACAGGGGACCCCCCGCTATGGCTACACCTTC
CDR3aa: CACLGQGTPRYGYTF
j_gene: TRBJ1-2
d_gene: TRBD1
len: 15
abundance: NA
v_gene: TRBV30

CDR3nt: TGTGCCACCAGCTGGGACACCGACAATGAGCAGTTCTTC
CDR3aa: CATSWDTDNEQFF
j_gene: TRBJ2-1
d_gene: NA
len: 13
abundance: NA
v_gene: TRBV15

CDR3nt: TGTGCCAGCAGCCCGGGACAGGGCGGGGAGACCCAGTACTTC
CDR3aa: CASSPGQGGETQYF
j_gene: TRBJ2-5
d_gene: TRBD1
len: 14
abundance: few
v_gene: TRBV9

CDR3nt: TGTGCCAGCAGCTTGGCTCCAGGGGTCGCTGAAGCTTTCTTT
CDR3aa: CASSLAPGVAEAFF
j_gene: TRBJ1-1
d_gene: NA
len: 14
abundance: NA
v_gene: TRBV5-6